This T cell receptor beta chain came from a study of T-cell memory formation after mild COVID-19. This CDR3 contains 17 residues. Germline CDR1 is SGHRS and CDR2 is YFSETQ. J was trimmed by 7 bases and V by 0 bases; bases with no gene match: 10. Barcoded TCR alpha and TCR beta cDNA libraries with UMIs came from 5'RACE using constant-segment primers. TCRdb reprocessed the 5' RACE reads via MiXCR and lists one record per CDR3 protein. The sample contains roughly 320,000 distinct CDR3 sequences, around 28% of which appear only once. The genes are TRBV5-1 and TRBJ2-2; 9 bases match TRBD2. The receptor comes from an adult woman who had mild COVID-19 (a few samples of this study predate the infection). Cell type and time point are not known. Sequenced sample: PBMCs or a T cell subset sorted from them (not recorded which). CDR3 loop: CASSLGLTGTSFGELFF. DNA for the CDR3: TGCGCCAGCAGCTTGGGATTGACCGGGACTAGCTTCGGGGAGCTGTTTTTT.